These T cell receptor beta chains were read from a single sample in a study of metastatic and nonmetastatic thyroid tumors. TCRdb redid the clone calls on the PCR reads using MiXCR. The data hold tens of thousands of clones, with roughly a sixth observed a single time. The specimen sequenced was tumor tissue. The origin of the receptors is a female donor with papillary thyroid cancer or a benign thyroid nodule (not recorded which). Some clones in this sample may be carry-over from other donors' samples. The CDR3 runs from the conserved cysteine through the conserved F or W. The D gene is left open where the match is weak. Part of the rows lack a size; the others show once, few, many or a class for expanded clones.

V	D	size	J	DNA	CDR3
TRBV27	NA	many	TRBJ2-5	TGTGCCAGCAGTTTTGGTAGGGGGGAGACCCAGTACTTC	CASSFGRGETQYF
TRBV27	NA	few	TRBJ2-7	TGTGCCAGCAGTTTATTCTCGTGCCTCTCTGAGGAGCAGTACTTC	CASSLFSCLSEEQYF
TRBV4-1	NA	many	TRBJ2-7	TGCGCCAGCGGCCCACAACCGGGGGGCGTCTACGAGCAGTACTTC	CASGPQPGGVYEQYF
TRBV7-2	TRBD1	many	TRBJ1-1	TGTGCCAGCAGCTTCGGGGACAGAGCTAACACTGAAGCTTTCTTT	CASSFGDRANTEAFF
TRBV6-1	NA	few	TRBJ2-3	TGTGCCAGCACCCCCTCAGGACTTTACACAGATACGCAGTATTTT	CASTPSGLYTDTQYF
TRBV12-3/TRBV12-4	NA	NA	TRBJ2-7	TGTGCCAGCAGCCGGGTTCGGTCCGAGCAGTACTTC	CASSRVRSEQYF
TRBV2	TRBD2	many	TRBJ2-3	TGTGCCAGCAGTGAAAGTCTAGCGGAGACAGATACGCAGTATTTT	CASSESLAETDTQYF
TRBV11-2	TRBD2	many	TRBJ2-3	TGTGCCAGCAGCTTAGCCGGACTAGCGGGAGTATATACGCAGTATTTT	CASSLAGLAGVYTQYF
TRBV2	NA	many	TRBJ1-5	TGTGCCAGCAGTGAGTCAGGAGGGGGGGGCAATCAGCCCCAGCATTTT	CASSESGGGGNQPQHF
TRBV6-1	NA	NA	TRBJ2-1	TGTGCGAGCATAATCGCCGCCAGCGGGCACTACAATGAGCAGTTCTTC	CASIIAASGHYNEQFF
TRBV20-1	TRBD2	NA	TRBJ2-1	TGCAGTGCCGTACTATTCCTAGCGGGGAGCTACAATGGGCAGTTCTTC	CSAVLFLAGSYNGQFF
TRBV10-1	TRBD2	many	TRBJ2-5	TGCGCCAGCAGTCTGCTAGCGGAAAACTACCTTGAAGAGACCCAGTACTTC	CASSLLAENYLEETQYF
TRBV12-3/TRBV12-4	TRBD2	many	TRBJ2-1	TGTGCCAGCAGCCACCTCGGGGGGGGAGTCCAAAATGAGCAGTTCTTC	CASSHLGGGVQNEQFF
TRBV6-1	TRBD2	many	TRBJ2-1	TGTGCCAGCAGTACCCTAGCGGGAGGATACAATGAGCAGTTCTTC	CASSTLAGGYNEQFF
TRBV19	NA	many	TRBJ1-1	TGTGCCAGTAGTATAGATCGGCTGAACACTGAAGCTTTCTTT	CASSIDRLNTEAFF
TRBV18	TRBD1	many	TRBJ2-4	TGTGCCAGCTCACCGCTGGGACAGGGAGGGCGAAACATTCAGTACTTC	CASSPLGQGGRNIQYF
TRBV12-3/TRBV12-4	NA	medium-sized	TRBJ2-7	TGTGCCAGCAGTTTGGGGGGGCGCCCCTACGAGCAGTACTTC	CASSLGGRPYEQYF
TRBV4-1	NA	many	TRBJ1-2	TGCGCCAGCAGGGACTTCTATGGCTACACCTTC	CASRDFYGYTF
TRBV6-5	TRBD2	NA	TRBJ2-1	TGTGCCAACAGTCCCCCCGGGACTAGCGGAAGACGTTGCAATGAGCAGTTCTTC	CANSPPGTSGRRCNEQFF
TRBV7-2	NA	many	TRBJ2-3	TGTGCCAGCAGACTCCAAGCCGGAGGGTCTACAGATACGCAGTATTTT	CASRLQAGGSTDTQYF
TRBV18	TRBD1	many	TRBJ2-7	TGTGCCAGCTCACTAGGACAGGGGGCTTCCTACGAGCAGTACTTC	CASSLGQGASYEQYF
TRBV5-1	TRBD1	many	TRBJ2-7	TGCGCCAGCAGCCGGACAGGGCCTAGCTCCTACGAGCAGTACTTC	CASSRTGPSSYEQYF
TRBV20-1	TRBD1	many	TRBJ1-4	TGCAGTGCTAGAGGGTGGGACAGGGACGAAAAACTGTTTTTT	CSARGWDRDEKLFF
TRBV7-9	NA	many	TRBJ2-3	TGTGCCAGCAGCTTCAGGAGGGATACGCAGTATTTT	CASSFRRDTQYF
TRBV5-1	NA	many	TRBJ2-5	TGCGCCAGCAGCTGGGGCAACAGGCAAGAGACCCAGTACTTC	CASSWGNRQETQYF
TRBV5-6	NA	many	TRBJ1-2	TGTGCCAGCAGCGCGGGTGCATTGGCCCTGGGGGGCTACACCTTC	CASSAGALALGGYTF
TRBV10-3	NA	many	TRBJ2-7	TGTGCCATCAGTGTGGGTAGCTCCTACGAGCAGTACTTC	CAISVGSSYEQYF
TRBV7-2	TRBD2	many	TRBJ2-4	TGTGCCAGCAGCTTACGGATTGGGGGGGAAAACATTCAGTACTTC	CASSLRIGGENIQYF
TRBV30	NA	many	TRBJ1-3	TGTGCCTGGGATACAGGGAACTCTGGAAACACCATATATTTT	CAWDTGNSGNTIYF
TRBV7-8	TRBD1	many	TRBJ1-5	TGTGCCAGCAGCTCAGGCAGGGGGATGCGCAATCAGCCCCAGCATTTT	CASSSGRGMRNQPQHF
TRBV24-1	TRBD1	many	TRBJ1-5	TGTGCCACCAGTGCCATTCTAAAGACAGGGCGGGATCAGCCCCAGCATTTT	CATSAILKTGRDQPQHF
TRBV7-2	TRBD1	NA	TRBJ1-1	TGTGCCAGCAGCTTTCAAGGACAGGGGGACACTGAAGCTTTCTTT	CASSFQGQGDTEAFF
TRBV12-3/TRBV12-4	NA	many	TRBJ2-4	TGTGCCAGCAGCCCCAGGGCTGACATTCAGTACTTC	CASSPRADIQYF
TRBV6-2/TRBV6-3	TRBD2	many	TRBJ2-1	TGTGCCAGCAGTACGGGGACTAGTTCCTACAATGAGCAGTTCTTC	CASSTGTSSYNEQFF
TRBV19	TRBD1	many	TRBJ2-5	TGTGCCAGTAGACCGGACCGGACAGGGGGCCAAGAGACCCAGTACTTC	CASRPDRTGGQETQYF
TRBV10-3	NA	few	TRBJ2-7	TGTGCCATCAGTCCCCCGGGACCAGCGGAACAGTACTTC	CAISPPGPAEQYF
TRBV6-6	TRBD2	NA	TRBJ2-3	TGTGCCAGCAGTTACTCCGGACTAGCTGGAGGGCGTGGAGATACGCAGTATTTT	CASSYSGLAGGRGDTQYF
TRBV5-1	TRBD1	few	TRBJ2-7	TGCGCCAGCAGCACTCGACAGGGGGTCGGGTGGGGTCTCTTCTACGAGCAGTACTTC	CASSTRQGVGWGLFYEQYF
TRBV28	TRBD1	many	TRBJ2-4	TGTGCCAGCAGTCTAAACAGGGGGGCGGCCAAAAACATTCAGTACTTC	CASSLNRGAAKNIQYF
TRBV28	NA	many	TRBJ2-4	TGTGCCAGCAGTTTTGGGCAGTCATTACTAGCCAAAAACATTCAGTACTTC	CASSFGQSLLAKNIQYF
TRBV20-1	TRBD2	NA	TRBJ2-7	TGCAGTGCTAGAGATCGGACTAGCGGGACCCTGGGCTACGAGCAGTTGTTC	CSARDRTSGTLGYEQLF
TRBV20-1	NA	NA	TRBJ2-3	TGCAGTGCTCCCATCGCAGCGGGCACAGATACGCAGTATTTT	CSAPIAAGTDTQYF
TRBV4-3	NA	many	TRBJ2-5	TGCGCCAGCAGCCAAGAGGCCGGGGGCTCAGAGACCCAGTACTTC	CASSQEAGGSETQYF
TRBV28	NA	few	TRBJ1-4	TGTGCCAGCAGCCCCGACATCCCAAGGGTTGAAAAACTGTTTTTT	CASSPDIPRVEKLFF
TRBV20-1	NA	many	TRBJ2-5	TGCAGTGGGGGCGACCAAGAGACCCAGTACTTC	CSGGDQETQYF
TRBV9	TRBD2	many	TRBJ2-1	TGTGCCAGCAGCGTAGGTAGCGGGAGGCTTTACAATGAGCAGTTCTTC	CASSVGSGRLYNEQFF
TRBV4-1	NA	many	TRBJ2-5	TGCGCCAGCAGCCAAGGGTGGTCGGAGGTGGAGACCCAGTACTTC	CASSQGWSEVETQYF
TRBV12-3/TRBV12-4	TRBD2	many	TRBJ2-7	TGTGCCAGCAGCCTAAGGACTAGCGGGAGCTACGAGCAGTACTTC	CASSLRTSGSYEQYF
TRBV5-1	TRBD2	many	TRBJ2-3	TGCGCCAGCAGCACGACTAGCGGATCGACTCCTACGCAGTATTTT	CASSTTSGSTPTQYF
TRBV27	TRBD2	many	TRBJ2-3	TGTGCCAGGGCTTTGGCGGGAGGCACAGATACGCAGTATTTT	CARALAGGTDTQYF
TRBV2	NA	many	TRBJ2-3	TGTGCCAGCAGTGAAGCGCTTCGGGGGTATTTT	CASSEALRGYF
TRBV11-2	TRBD1	many	TRBJ1-1	TGTGCCAGCACCGGACAGGGCCTGGCTTTCTTT	CASTGQGLAFF
TRBV28	NA	few	TRBJ1-6	TGTGCCAGCAGCCCCCCGGACGTAAATTCACCCCTCCACTTT	CASSPPDVNSPLHF
TRBV12-3/TRBV12-4	NA	many	TRBJ2-6	TGTGCCAGCAGTTTAGTGGCCTTCTCTGGGGCCAACGTCCTGACTTTC	CASSLVAFSGANVLTF
TRBV7-6	NA	few	TRBJ2-5	TGTGCCAGCAGCTTAGGGGAGGACCAGTACTTC	CASSLGEDQYF
TRBV7-9	NA	many	TRBJ2-1	TGTGCCAGCAGCTTACCTGCAACAGGGAACAATGAGCAGTTCTTC	CASSLPATGNNEQFF
TRBV5-4	NA	few	TRBJ2-7	TGTGCCAGCAGCTTGGGGGAAGACAGGATCTACGAGCAGTACTTC	CASSLGEDRIYEQYF